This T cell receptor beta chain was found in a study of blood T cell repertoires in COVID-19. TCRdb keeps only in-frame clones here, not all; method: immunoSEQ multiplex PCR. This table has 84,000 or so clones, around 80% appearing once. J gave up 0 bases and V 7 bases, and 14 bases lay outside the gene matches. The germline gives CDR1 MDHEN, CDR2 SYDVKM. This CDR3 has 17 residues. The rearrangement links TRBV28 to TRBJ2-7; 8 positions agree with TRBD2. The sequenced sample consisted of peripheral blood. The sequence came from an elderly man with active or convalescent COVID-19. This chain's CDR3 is CASIPAGEAPLSYEQYF. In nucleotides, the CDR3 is TGTGCCAGCATACCAGCGGGAGAAGCCCCCCTCTCCTACGAGCAGTACTTC.